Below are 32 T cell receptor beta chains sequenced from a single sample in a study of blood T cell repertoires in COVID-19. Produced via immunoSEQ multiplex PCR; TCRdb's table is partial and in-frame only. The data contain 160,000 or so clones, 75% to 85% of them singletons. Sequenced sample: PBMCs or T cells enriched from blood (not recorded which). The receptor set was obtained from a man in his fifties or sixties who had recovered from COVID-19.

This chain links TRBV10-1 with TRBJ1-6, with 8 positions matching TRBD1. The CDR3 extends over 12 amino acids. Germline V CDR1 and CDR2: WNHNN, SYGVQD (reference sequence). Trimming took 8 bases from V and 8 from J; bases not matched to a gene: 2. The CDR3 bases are TGCGCCAGCTCGACAGGGGATTCACCCCTCCACTTT. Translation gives CASSTGDSPLHF.

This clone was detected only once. In DNA form, the CDR3 reads TGTGCCAGCAGCTTAACGGCACTATTGAACACTGAAGCTTTCTTT. It translates to CASSLTALLNTEAFF. The chain uses TRBV7-3 and TRBJ1-1; D call uncertain. The CDR3 is 15 amino acids. Trimming left V 0 bases short and J 0 bases short, with 8 bases between. The V gene's germline CDR1 is SGHTA and CDR2 FQGTGA.

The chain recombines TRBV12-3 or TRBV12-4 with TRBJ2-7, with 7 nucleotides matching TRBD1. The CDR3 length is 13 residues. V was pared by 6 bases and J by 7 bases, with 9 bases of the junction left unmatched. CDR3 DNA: TGTGCCAGCAGGTCCCGGGACAGTACTGAGCAGTACTTC. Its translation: CASRSRDSTEQYF.

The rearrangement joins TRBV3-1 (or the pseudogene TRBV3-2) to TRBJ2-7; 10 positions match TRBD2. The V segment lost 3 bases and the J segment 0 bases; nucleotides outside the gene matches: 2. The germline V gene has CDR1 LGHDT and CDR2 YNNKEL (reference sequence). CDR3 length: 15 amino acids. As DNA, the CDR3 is TGTGCCAGCAGCCATAGCGGGGGGCACTCCTACGAGCAGTACTTC. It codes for CASSHSGGHSYEQYF.

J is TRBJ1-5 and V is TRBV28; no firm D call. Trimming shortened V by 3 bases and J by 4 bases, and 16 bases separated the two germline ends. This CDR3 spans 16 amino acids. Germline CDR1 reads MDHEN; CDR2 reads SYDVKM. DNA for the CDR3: TGTGCCAGCAGTTTTGGTGGAGGACGGAGGAATCAGCCCCAGCATTTT. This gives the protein CASSFGGGRRNQPQHF.

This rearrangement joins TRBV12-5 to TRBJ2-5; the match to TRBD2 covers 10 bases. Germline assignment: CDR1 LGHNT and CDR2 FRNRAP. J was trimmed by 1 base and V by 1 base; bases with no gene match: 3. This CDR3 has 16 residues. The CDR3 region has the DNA TGTGCTAGTGGTTTGGGGACTAGCGGACCCCAAGAGACCCAGTACTTC. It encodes CASGLGTSGPQETQYF.

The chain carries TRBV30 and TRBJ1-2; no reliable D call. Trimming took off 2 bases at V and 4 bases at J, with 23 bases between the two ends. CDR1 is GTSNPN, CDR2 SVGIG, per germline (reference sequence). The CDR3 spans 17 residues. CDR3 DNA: TGTGCCTGGAGTTACTCGGTTACAAGCGGGGTAGCCTATGGCTACACCTTC. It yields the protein CAWSYSVTSGVAYGYTF.

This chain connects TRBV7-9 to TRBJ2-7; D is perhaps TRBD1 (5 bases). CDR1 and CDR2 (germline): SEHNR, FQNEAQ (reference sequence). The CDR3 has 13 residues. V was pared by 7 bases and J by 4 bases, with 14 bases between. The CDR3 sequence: CASTKTQGYEQYF. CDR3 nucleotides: TGTGCCAGCACCAAGACCCAGGGTTACGAGCAGTACTTC.

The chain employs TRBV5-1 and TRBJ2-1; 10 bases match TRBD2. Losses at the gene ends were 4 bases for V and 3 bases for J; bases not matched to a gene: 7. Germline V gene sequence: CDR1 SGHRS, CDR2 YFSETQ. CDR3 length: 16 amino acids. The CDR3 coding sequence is TGCGCCAGCAGCCCCCCGGGACTAGCGCTCTACAATGAGCAGTTCTTC. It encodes CASSPPGLALYNEQFF.

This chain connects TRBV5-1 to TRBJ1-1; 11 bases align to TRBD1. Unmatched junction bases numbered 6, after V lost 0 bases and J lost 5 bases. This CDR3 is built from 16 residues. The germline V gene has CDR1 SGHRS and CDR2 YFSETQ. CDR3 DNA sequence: TGCGCCAGCAGCTTGGCTTCGGGGACAGGGGGGACTGAAGCTTTCTTT. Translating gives CASSLASGTGGTEAFF. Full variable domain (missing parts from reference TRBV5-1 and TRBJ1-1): KAGVTQTPRYLIKTRGQQVTLSCSPISGHRSVSWYQQTPGQGLQFLFEYFSETQRNKGNFPGRFSGRQFSNSRSEMNVSTLELGDSALYLCASSLASGTGGTEAFFGQGTRLTVV.

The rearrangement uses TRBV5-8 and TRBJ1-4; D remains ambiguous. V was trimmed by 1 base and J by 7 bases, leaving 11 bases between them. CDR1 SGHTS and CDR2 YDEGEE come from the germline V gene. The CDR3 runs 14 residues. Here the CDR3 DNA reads TGTGCCAGCAGCTTGAGCGGGCTCGGTGAAAAACTGTTTTTT. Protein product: CASSLSGLGEKLFF.

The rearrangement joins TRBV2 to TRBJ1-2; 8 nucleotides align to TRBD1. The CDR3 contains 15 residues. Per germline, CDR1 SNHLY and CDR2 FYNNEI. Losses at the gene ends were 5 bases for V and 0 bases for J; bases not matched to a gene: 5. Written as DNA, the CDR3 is TGTGCCAGCAGTACTGAACAGGGGGCTAACTATGGCTACACCTTC. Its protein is CASSTEQGANYGYTF.

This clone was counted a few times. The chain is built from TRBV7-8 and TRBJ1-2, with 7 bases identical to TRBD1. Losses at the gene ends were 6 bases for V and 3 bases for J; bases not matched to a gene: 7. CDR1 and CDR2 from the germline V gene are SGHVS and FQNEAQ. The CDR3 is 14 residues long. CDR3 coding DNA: TGTGCCAGCAGTCTTAGGGGACAGTACTATGGCTACACCTTC. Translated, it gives CASSLRGQYYGYTF.

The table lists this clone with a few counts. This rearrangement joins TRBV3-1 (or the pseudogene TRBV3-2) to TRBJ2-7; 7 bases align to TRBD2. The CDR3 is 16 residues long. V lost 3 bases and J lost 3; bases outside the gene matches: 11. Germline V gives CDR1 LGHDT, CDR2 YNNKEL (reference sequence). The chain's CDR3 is CASSQRKAGINYEQYF. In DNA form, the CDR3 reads TGTGCCAGCAGCCAGCGTAAAGCGGGGATAAACTACGAGCAGTACTTC.

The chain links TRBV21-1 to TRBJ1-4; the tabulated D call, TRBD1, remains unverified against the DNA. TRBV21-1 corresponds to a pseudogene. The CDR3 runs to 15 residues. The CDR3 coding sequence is TGTGCCAGCAGCAAAAGAGAAGTCAGGGCTGAAAAACTGTTTTTT. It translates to CASSKREVRAEKLFF.

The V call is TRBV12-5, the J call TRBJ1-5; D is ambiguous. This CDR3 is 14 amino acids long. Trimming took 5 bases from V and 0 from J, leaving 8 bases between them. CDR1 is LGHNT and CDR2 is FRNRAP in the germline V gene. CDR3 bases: TGTGCTAGTGGTGAGGCTTATAGCAATCAGCCCCAGCATTTT. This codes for CASGEAYSNQPQHF.

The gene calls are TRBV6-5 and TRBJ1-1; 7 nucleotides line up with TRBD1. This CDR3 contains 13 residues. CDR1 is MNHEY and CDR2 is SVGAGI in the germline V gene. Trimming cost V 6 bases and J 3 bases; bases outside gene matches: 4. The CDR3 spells CASRAGGYTEAFF. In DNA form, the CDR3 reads TGTGCCAGCAGGGCAGGGGGATACACTGAAGCTTTCTTT.

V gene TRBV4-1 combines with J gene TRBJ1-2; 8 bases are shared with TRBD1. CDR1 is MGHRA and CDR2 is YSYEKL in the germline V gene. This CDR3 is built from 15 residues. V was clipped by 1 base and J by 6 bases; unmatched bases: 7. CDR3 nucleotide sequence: TGCGCCAGCAGCCAAGGAGGACAGGGCGAGGATGGCTACACCTTC. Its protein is CASSQGGQGEDGYTF.

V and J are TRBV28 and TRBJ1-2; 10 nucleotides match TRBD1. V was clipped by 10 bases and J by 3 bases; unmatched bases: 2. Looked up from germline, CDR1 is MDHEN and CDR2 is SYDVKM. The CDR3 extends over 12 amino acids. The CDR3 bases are TGTGCCACCGGGACAGGGGACTATGGCTACACCTTC. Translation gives CATGTGDYGYTF.

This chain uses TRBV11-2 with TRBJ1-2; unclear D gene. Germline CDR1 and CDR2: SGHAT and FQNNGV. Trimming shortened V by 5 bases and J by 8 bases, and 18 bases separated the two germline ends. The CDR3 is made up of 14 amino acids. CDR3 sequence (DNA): TGTGCCAGCAGCATGGCCGGGAATCCTGAGGGCTACACCTTC. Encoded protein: CASSMAGNPEGYTF.

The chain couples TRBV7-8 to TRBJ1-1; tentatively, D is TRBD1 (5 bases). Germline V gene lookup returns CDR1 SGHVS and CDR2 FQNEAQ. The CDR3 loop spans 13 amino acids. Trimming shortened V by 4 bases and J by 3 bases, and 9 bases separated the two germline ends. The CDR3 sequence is CASSSDSYTEAFF. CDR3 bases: TGTGCCAGCAGCTCTGACAGTTACACTGAAGCTTTCTTT.

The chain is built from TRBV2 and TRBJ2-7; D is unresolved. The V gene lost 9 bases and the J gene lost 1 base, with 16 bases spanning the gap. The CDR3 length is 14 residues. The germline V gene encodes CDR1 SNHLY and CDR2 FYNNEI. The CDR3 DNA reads TGTGCCAGTAACATTTCTCCTGCTTCCTACGAGCAGTACTTC. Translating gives CASNISPASYEQYF.

CDR3 region: CASRISGGTQETQYF. As DNA, the CDR3 is TGTGCCAGCAGGATAAGCGGGGGGACACAAGAGACCCAGTACTTC. V gene TRBV7-9 combines with J gene TRBJ2-5; 9 positions agree with TRBD2. This CDR3 is built from 15 residues. Germline V gives CDR1 SEHNR, CDR2 FQNEAQ (reference sequence). After removal of 6 bases from V and 2 bases from J, the junction contained 7 bases not matched to a gene.

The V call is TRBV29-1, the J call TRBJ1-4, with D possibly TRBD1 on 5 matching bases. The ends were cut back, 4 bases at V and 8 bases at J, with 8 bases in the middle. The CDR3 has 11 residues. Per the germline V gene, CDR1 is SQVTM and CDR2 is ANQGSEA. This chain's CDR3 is CSVVHREKLFF. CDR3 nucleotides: TGCAGCGTTGTGCACAGGGAAAAACTGTTTTTT.

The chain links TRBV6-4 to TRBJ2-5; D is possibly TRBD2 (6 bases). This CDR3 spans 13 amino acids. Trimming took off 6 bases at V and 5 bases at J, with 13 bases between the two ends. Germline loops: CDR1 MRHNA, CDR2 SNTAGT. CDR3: CASRASGGETQYF. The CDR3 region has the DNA TGTGCCAGCAGGGCCTCTGGGGGGGAGACCCAGTACTTC.

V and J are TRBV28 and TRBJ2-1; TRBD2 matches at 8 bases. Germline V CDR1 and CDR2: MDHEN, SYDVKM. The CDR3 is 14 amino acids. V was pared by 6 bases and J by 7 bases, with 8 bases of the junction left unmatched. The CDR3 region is CASRPAGGLNEQFF. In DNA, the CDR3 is TGTGCCAGCAGGCCCGCGGGGGGCCTTAATGAGCAGTTCTTC.

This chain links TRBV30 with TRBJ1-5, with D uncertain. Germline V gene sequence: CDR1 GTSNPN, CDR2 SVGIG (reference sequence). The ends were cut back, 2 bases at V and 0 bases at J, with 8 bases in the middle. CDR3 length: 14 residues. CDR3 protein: CAWSLGYSNQPQHF. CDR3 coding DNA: TGTGCCTGGAGTCTAGGTTATAGCAATCAGCCCCAGCATTTT.

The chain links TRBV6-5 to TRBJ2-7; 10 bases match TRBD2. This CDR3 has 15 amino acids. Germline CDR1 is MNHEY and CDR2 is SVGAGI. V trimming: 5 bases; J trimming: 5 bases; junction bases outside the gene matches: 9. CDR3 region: CASSLERGGPHEQYF. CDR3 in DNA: TGTGCCAGCAGTCTAGAGCGGGGGGGCCCCCACGAGCAGTACTTC.

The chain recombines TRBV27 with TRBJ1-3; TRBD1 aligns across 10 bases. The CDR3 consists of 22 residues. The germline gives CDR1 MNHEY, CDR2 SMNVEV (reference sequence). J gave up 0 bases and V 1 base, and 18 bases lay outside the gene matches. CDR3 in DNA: TGTGCCAGCAGTTTATTTCGTGCAGCTATGGACAGGGGGTACCACTCTGGAAACACCATATATTTT. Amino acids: CASSLFRAAMDRGYHSGNTIYF.

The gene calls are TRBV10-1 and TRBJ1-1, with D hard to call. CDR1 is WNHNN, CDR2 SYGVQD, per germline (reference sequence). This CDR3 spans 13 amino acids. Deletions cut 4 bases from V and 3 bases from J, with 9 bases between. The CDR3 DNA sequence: TGCGCCAGCAGTGTCGCAGTGGACACTGAAGCTTTCTTT. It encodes CASSVAVDTEAFF.

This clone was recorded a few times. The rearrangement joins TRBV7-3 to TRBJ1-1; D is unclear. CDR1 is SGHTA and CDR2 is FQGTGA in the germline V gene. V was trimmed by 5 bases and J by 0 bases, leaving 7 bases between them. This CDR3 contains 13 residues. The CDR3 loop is CASSHGVNTEAFF. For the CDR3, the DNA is TGTGCCAGCAGCCACGGGGTGAACACTGAAGCTTTCTTT.

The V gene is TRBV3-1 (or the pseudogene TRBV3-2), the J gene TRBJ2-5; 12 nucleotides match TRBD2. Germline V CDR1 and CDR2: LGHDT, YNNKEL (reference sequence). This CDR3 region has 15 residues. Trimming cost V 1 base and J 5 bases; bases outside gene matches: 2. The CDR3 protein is CASSQGTSGDETQYF. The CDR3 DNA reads TGTGCCAGCAGCCAAGGGACTAGCGGGGATGAGACCCAGTACTTC.